The 14 T cell receptor beta chains given below trace back to one sample, sequenced in a study of type 1 and type 2 diabetes patients. Genomic DNA was the PCR template. The TCR beta CDR3 region was amplified using 30 forward and 13 reverse primers. A single record per CDR3 protein comes from TCRdb applying MiXCR to the multiplex PCR reads. Among about 270,000 distinct CDR3 sequences, roughly 48% were seen once, and the ten largest hold about 13%. Sample: peripheral blood mononuclear cells (PBMCs). The source of these receptors is a man between 18 and 35 years old with type 2 diabetes.

At least ten counts were recorded for this clonotype. The chain carries TRBV2 and TRBJ2-7; 11 bases match TRBD2. The germline V gene has CDR1 SNHLY and CDR2 FYNNEI. Trimming cost V 0 bases and J 4 bases; bases outside gene matches: 5. The CDR3 contains 16 residues. The CDR3: CASSEAWTSGLYEQYF. The CDR3 DNA reads TGTGCCAGCAGTGAAGCTTGGACTAGCGGGCTTTACGAGCAGTACTTC.

The chain joins TRBV29-1 to TRBJ1-1; D not resolved. V lost 6 bases, J lost 4 bases, and 18 bases lay in between. CDR3 size: 14 residues. Germline V gene data show CDR1 as SQVTM and CDR2 as ANQGSEA. Here the CDR3 DNA reads TGCAGCGTAAAATTAGGGAACAAGGGCACTGAAGCTTTCTTT. It yields the protein CSVKLGNKGTEAFF. The entire variable domain, with the rest obtained from reference TRBV29-1 and TRBJ1-1, is as follows: SAVISQKPSRDICQRGTSLTIQCQVDSQVTMMFWYRQQPGQSLTLIATANQGSEATYESGFVIDKFPISRPNLTFSTLTVSNMSPEDSSIYLCSVKLGNKGTEAFFGQGTRLTVV.

This chain joins TRBV27 and TRBJ2-5, with 9 nucleotides matching TRBD2. Germline CDR1 and CDR2: MNHEY and SMNVEV (reference sequence). J was trimmed by 1 base and V by 4 bases; bases with no gene match: 7. The CDR3 is made up of 16 amino acids. CDR3 in amino acids: CASSSAGTSSQETQYF. The CDR3 region has the DNA TGTGCCAGCAGTTCCGCGGGGACTAGCAGCCAAGAGACCCAGTACTTC.

The rearrangement uses TRBV9 and TRBJ1-2; 7 nucleotides align to TRBD1. The CDR3 totals 15 residues. J gave up 6 bases and V 0 bases, and 8 bases lay outside the gene matches. CDR1 and CDR2 (germline): SGDLS, YYNGEE. This CDR3 is CASSVAWGTANGYTF. The CDR3 DNA reads as TGTGCCAGCAGCGTAGCGTGGGGGACAGCTAATGGCTACACCTTC. The whole variable domain, filled in from reference TRBV9 and TRBJ1-2, reads DSGVTQTPKHLITATGQRVTLRCSPRSGDLSVYWYQQSLDQGLQFLIQYYNGEERAKGNILERFSAQQFPDLHSELNLSSLELGDSALYFCASSVAWGTANGYTFGSGTRLTVV.

In the case of this clonotype: This may stem from a read error, because a much larger clone lies one nucleotide away. The chain couples TRBV10-3 to TRBJ1-1; D is possibly TRBD1 (5 bases). V was trimmed by 4 bases and J by 6 bases, leaving 9 bases between them. CDR1 is ENHRY, CDR2 SYGVKD, per germline. The CDR3 is 12 residues long. The CDR3: CAISVAGPEAFF. The CDR3 bases are TGTGCCATCAGTGTAGCGGGGCCTGAAGCTTTCTTT.

The gene calls are TRBV6-5 and TRBJ2-1, with D unclear. CDR1 is MNHEY, CDR2 SVGAGI, per germline. This CDR3 spans 12 amino acids. V was pared by 7 bases and J by 6 bases, with 10 bases between. CDR3: CASNNPSNEQFF. CDR3 coding DNA: TGTGCCAGCAATAACCCCAGCAATGAGCAGTTCTTC.

The rearrangement joins TRBV7-3 to TRBJ2-2; D remains unclear. The germline CDR1 and CDR2 sequences are SGHTA and FQGTGA. V was clipped by 2 bases and J by 4 bases, with 8 bases between them. The CDR3 covers 14 residues. This CDR3 reads CASSLGYFTGELFF. The CDR3 DNA reads as TGTGCCAGCAGCTTAGGGTACTTCACCGGGGAGCTGTTTTTT.

This sequence joins TRBV6-6 and TRBJ2-7; the D gene is possibly TRBD1 (6 bases). Germline V gene sequence: CDR1 MNHNY, CDR2 SVGAGI (reference sequence). This CDR3 has 13 residues. The V and J ends lost 5 bases and 3 bases respectively, with 11 bases between them. The CDR3: CASSRDTYYEQYF. In nucleotides, the CDR3 is TGTGCCAGCAGTCGGGACACCTACTACGAGCAGTACTTC.

A note on this clonotype: The CDR3 carries no conserved terminal phenylalanine or tryptophan, so it likely arises from a read error. The DNA of the CDR3 is TGCGCCAGCAGCTTCAGGGGGAACCACGAGCAGTACCTC. It is translated as CASSFRGNHEQYL. The V and J genes are TRBV5-1 and TRBJ2-7, with 7 bases identical to TRBD1. Germline CDR1 reads SGHRS; CDR2 reads YFSETQ. The CDR3 sequence is 13 residues long. With V trimmed by 2 bases and J by 5 bases, 4 bases remained unmatched.

As regards this clonotype: The junction does not match germline at one end; this may be a read error. V gene TRBV7-7 combines with J gene TRBJ2-5; D may be TRBD2 (6 bases). Germline CDR1 and CDR2: SSHAT and FNYEAQ (reference sequence). This CDR3 is built from 15 residues. In DNA form, the CDR3 reads TGTGCTAGCAGCTTAGGCGGGGCCAACCAAGAGACCCAGTACTTC. As protein: CASSLGGANQETQYF.

The CDR3 DNA sequence: TGTGCCACCAGCAGAGACAGGGGGTCCTACGAGCAGTACTTC. Translated: CATSRDRGSYEQYF. V gene TRBV15 combines with J gene TRBJ2-7; 7 bases are a match to TRBD1. In germline, CDR1 is LNHNV, CDR2 YYDKDF (reference sequence). The V and J ends lost 0 bases and 1 base, in that order; junction bases with no gene match: 0. This CDR3 has 14 amino acids.

The CDR3 DNA sequence: TGTGCCAGCAGTACTAGCGTCCTTGTGGATGAGCAGTTCTTC. It translates to CASSTSVLVDEQFF. The chain couples TRBV12-3 or TRBV12-4 to TRBJ2-1; TRBD2 agrees at 7 bases. This CDR3 has 14 residues. The trim removed 5 bases at V and 8 bases at J, leaving 9 bases unmatched.

The chain combines TRBV9 with TRBJ1-6, with 9 positions matching TRBD1. The CDR3 runs to 14 residues. From germline, CDR1 is SGDLS and CDR2 YYNGEE. V trimming: 3 bases; J trimming: 10 bases; junction bases outside the gene matches: 5. The CDR3 DNA reads as TGTGCCAGCAGCGCCTGGGACAGGGACTCACCCCTCCACTTT. It is translated as CASSAWDRDSPLHF.

This chain connects TRBV2 to TRBJ2-7; 8 nucleotides match TRBD2. The CDR3 is 15 amino acids. The germline V gene has CDR1 SNHLY and CDR2 FYNNEI. The V segment lost 6 bases and the J segment 2 bases; nucleotides outside the gene matches: 9. The CDR3, as DNA: TGTGCCAGCAGCCCGACTAGCGCCTTAACCTACGAGCAGTACTTC. This translates into CASSPTSALTYEQYF.